This T cell receptor (beta chain) is from a study of blood T cells in healthy people across ages. Study-level results: Among T cells, TCR beta diversity per million cells dropped roughly linearly as age rose. The long-lived group displayed more naive CD4+ cells, plus higher diversity, than the aged donors did.

In regard to this clonotype: Its antigen is still unknown.

A second PCR of about 7 to 12 cycles used a sample-barcoded 5' primer and a J-beta primer mix. Each cDNA molecule received a tag from a template-switch adaptor that had 12 random nucleotides. Every sample produced at least 3 million CDR3-containing paired-end reads. MiXCR was run by TCRdb on the 5' RACE reads, yielding one entry per CDR3 protein. The table has about 1.1 million distinct CDR3 sequences, 35% to 45% seen once. Trimming took off 1 base at V and 4 bases at J, with 10 bases between the two ends. The CDR3 has 14 amino acids. Germline-derived CDR1 and CDR2 are SGHTA and FQGNSA. The sequence was obtained from a man between 18 and 29 years old in good health. The source material was blood. This sequence joins TRBV7-2 and TRBJ1-2; tentative D call: TRBD1 (6 bases). CDR3 DNA: TGTGCCAGCAGCTTAGGAGCGACAGGCTATGGCTACACCTTC. The encoded protein is CASSLGATGYGYTF.